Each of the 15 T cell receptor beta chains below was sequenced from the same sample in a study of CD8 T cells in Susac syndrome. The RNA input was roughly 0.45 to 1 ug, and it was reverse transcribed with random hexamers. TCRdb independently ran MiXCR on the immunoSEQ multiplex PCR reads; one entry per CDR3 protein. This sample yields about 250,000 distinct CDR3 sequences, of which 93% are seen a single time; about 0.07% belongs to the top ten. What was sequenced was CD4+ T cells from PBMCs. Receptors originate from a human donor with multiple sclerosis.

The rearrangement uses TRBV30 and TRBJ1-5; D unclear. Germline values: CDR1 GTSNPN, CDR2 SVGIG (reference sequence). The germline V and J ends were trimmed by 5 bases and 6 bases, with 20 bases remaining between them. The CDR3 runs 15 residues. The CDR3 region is CAWSEFGGTGQPQHF. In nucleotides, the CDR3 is TGTGCCTGGTCAGAATTCGGAGGAACTGGTCAGCCCCAGCATTTT.

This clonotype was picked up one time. Written as DNA, the CDR3 is TGTGCCACCAGCAGAGATCGGCAGGGGTTAAGAACTGAAAACACCATATATTTT. It encodes CATSRDRQGLRTENTIYF. The V call is TRBV15, the J call TRBJ1-3, with TRBD1 as a possible D gene (6 bases). CDR1 and CDR2 from the germline V gene are LNHNV and YYDKDF (reference sequence). The V gene lost 0 bases and the J gene lost 6 bases, with 21 bases spanning the gap. The CDR3 sequence is 18 residues long. Full variable domain (rest looked up from reference TRBV15 and TRBJ1-3): DAMVIQNPRYQVTQFGKPVTLSCSQTLNHNVMYWYQQKSSQAPKLLFHYYDKDFNNEADTPDNFQSRRPNTSFCFLDIRSPGLGDTAMYLCATSRDRQGLRTENTIYFGEGSWLTVV.

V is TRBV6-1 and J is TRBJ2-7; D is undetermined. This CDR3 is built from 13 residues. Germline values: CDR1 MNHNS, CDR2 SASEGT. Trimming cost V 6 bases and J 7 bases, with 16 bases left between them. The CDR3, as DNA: TGTGCCAGCAGCGTCCCCCCCACCAAGGAGCAGTACTTC. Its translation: CASSVPPTKEQYF.

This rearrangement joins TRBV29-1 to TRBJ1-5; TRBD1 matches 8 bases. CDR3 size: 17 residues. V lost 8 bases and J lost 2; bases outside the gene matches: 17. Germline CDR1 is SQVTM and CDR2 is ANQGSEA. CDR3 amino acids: CSTCCRTPDRGNQPQHF. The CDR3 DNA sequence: TGCAGCACATGTTGTAGAACGCCGGACAGGGGCAATCAGCCCCAGCATTTT.

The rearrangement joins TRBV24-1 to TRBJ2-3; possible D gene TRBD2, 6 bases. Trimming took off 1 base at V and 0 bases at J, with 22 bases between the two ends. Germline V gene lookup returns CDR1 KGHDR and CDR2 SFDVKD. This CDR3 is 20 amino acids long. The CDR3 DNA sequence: TGTGCCACCAGTGATTTCCCCGGGCTGGGAGGCCTATCTAGCACAGATACGCAGTATTTT. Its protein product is CATSDFPGLGGLSSTDTQYF.

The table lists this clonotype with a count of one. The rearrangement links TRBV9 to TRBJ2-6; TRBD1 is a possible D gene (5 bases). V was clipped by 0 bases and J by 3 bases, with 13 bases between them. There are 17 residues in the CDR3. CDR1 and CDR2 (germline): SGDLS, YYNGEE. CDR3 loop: CASSVGLPGNGANVLTF. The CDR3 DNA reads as TGTGCCAGCAGCGTAGGTTTACCAGGGAATGGGGCCAACGTCCTGACTTTC.

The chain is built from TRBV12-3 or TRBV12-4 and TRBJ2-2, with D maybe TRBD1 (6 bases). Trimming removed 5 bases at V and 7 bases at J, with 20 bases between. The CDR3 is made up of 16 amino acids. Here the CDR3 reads CASSPKGRGSGGELFF. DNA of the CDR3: TGTGCCAGCAGTCCCAAAGGCAGGGGAAGTGGCGGGGAGCTGTTTTTT.

CDR3 nucleotides: TGTGCCAGCAGGGGACAGGCCCGGCGGGGGACCCAGTACTTC. This codes for CASRGQARRGTQYF. J is TRBJ2-5 and V is TRBV28, with 8 bases identical to TRBD1. CDR1 MDHEN and CDR2 SYDVKM come from the germline V gene. The CDR3 is made up of 14 amino acids. V dropped 6 bases and J dropped 7; count of bases not matched to a gene: 10.

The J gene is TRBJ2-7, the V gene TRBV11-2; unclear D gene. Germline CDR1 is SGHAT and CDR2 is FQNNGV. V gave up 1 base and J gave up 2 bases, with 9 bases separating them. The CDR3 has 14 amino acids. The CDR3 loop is CASSLGSGTYEQYF. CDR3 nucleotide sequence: TGTGCCAGCAGCTTAGGGTCAGGAACCTACGAGCAGTACTTC.

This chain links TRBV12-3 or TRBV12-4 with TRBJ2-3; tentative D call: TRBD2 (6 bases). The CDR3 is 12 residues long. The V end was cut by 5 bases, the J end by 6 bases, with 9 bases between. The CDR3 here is CASSQEGDTQYF. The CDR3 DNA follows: TGTGCCAGCAGTCAGGAGGGGGATACGCAGTATTTT.

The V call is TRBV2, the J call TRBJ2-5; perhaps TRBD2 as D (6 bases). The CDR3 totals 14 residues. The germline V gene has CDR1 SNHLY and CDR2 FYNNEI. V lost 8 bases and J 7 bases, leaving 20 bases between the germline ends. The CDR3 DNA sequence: TGTGCCAGCGAGACGTCGCGGGGTCGAACGACCCAGTACTTC. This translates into CASETSRGRTTQYF.

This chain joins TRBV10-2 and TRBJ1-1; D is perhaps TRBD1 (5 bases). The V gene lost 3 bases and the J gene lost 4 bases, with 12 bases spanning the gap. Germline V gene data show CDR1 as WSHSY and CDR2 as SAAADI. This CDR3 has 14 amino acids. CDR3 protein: CASSDWGGSTEAFF. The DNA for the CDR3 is TGCGCCAGCAGTGACTGGGGGGGGAGCACTGAAGCTTTCTTT.

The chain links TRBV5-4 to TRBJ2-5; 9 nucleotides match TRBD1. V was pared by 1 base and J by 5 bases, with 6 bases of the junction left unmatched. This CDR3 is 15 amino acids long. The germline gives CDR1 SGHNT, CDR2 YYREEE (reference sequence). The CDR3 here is CASSLQGTGHETQYF. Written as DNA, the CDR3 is TGTGCCAGCAGCTTGCAGGGGACAGGGCACGAGACCCAGTACTTC.

This CDR3 reads CASRRTVLADTQYF. In nucleotides, the CDR3 is TGTGCCAGCAGGCGGACGGTTCTTGCAGATACGCAGTATTTT. The rearrangement links TRBV2 to TRBJ2-3, with no clear D. Trimming took 6 bases from V and 4 from J, leaving 14 bases between them. The germline gives CDR1 SNHLY, CDR2 FYNNEI. The CDR3 sequence is 14 residues long.

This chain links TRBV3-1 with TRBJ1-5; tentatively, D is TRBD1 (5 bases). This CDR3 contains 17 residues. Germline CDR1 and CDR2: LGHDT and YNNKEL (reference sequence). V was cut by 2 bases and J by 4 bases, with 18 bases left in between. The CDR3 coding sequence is TGTGCCAGCAGCCAAAACTCGTTTGTTGGGGGAAATCAGCCCCAGCATTTT. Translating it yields CASSQNSFVGGNQPQHF.